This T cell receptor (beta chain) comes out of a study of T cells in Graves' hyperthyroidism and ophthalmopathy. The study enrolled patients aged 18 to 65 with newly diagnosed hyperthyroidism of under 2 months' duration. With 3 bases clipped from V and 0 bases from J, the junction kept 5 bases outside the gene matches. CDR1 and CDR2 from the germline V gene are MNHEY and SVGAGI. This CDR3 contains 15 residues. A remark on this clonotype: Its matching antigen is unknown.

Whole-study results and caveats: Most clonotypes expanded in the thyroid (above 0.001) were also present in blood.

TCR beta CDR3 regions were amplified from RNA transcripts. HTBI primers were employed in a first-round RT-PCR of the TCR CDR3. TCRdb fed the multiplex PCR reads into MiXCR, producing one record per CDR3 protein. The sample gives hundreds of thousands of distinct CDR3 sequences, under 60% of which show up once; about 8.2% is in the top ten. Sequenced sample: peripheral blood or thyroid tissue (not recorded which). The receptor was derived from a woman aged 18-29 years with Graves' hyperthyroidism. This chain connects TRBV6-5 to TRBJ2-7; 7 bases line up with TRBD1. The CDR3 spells CASSYRQGPSYEQYF. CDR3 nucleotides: TGTGCCAGCAGTTATAGACAGGGTCCCTCCTACGAGCAGTACTTC.